This T cell receptor beta chain was recorded in a study of low-dose radiotherapy and immunotherapy resistance in tumors. Indicated time point: before trial treatment. Alpha and beta chains were covered, as first-strand cDNA relied on TRAV- and TRBV-specific primers. TCRs were amplified for approximately 21 PCR cycles with a constant-region primer and V-primer adapter. TCRdb passed the reads through MiXCR, listing each CDR3 protein once. The sample has 65,000 to 90,000 distinct CDR3 sequences, approximately 20% seen once. This clonotype was detected ten times or more. Germline CDR1 reads GTSNPN; CDR2 reads SVGIG (reference sequence). V was pared by 4 bases and J by 3 bases, with 9 bases of the junction left unmatched. The CDR3 has 15 residues.

This sequence was found in a male donor with prostate cancer. Sequenced here: PBMCs, sampled before treatment. This sequence joins TRBV30 and TRBJ2-7, with 10 bases lining up with TRBD2. CDR3 in DNA: TGTGCCTGGACCTTTGCCGGGACTAGCGTCTACGAGCAGTACTTC. The encoded protein is CAWTFAGTSVYEQYF.